The 32 T cell receptor beta chains below were found in one sample sequenced in a study of T-cell reconstitution after alpha-beta-depleted transplantation in children. Researchers prepared the TCRbeta library using unique molecular identifiers, the study reports. From the PCR reads, TCRdb called clonotypes with MiXCR, one entry per CDR3 protein. The data show approximately 170,000 distinct CDR3 sequences, with roughly 11% seen just once and about 12% held by the top ten. The sequencing used PBMCs, collected before TCRalphabeta/CD19-depleted stem cell transplant. The receptors were sampled from a boy aged 2 to 10 with acute myeloid leukemia, due to receive a stem cell transplant.

V is TRBV10-2 and J is TRBJ1-5; 12 bases match TRBD1. The CDR3 runs to 15 residues. The germline CDR1 and CDR2 sequences are WSHSY and SAAADI. Trimming cost V 6 bases and J 7 bases; bases outside gene matches: 7. CDR3 sequence reads: CASSSGTGGGQPQHF. The CDR3 bases are TGCGCCAGCAGCTCCGGGACAGGGGGCGGCCAGCCCCAGCATTTT.

Many counts were recorded for this clonotype. The chain uses TRBV29-1 and TRBJ2-2; TRBD2 matches at 7 bases. J was trimmed by 0 bases and V by 5 bases; bases with no gene match: 12. This CDR3 is 17 amino acids long. CDR1 is SQVTM and CDR2 is ANQGSEA in the germline V gene. In DNA form, the CDR3 reads TGCAGCGTTACATCATCGGCGGGAGACGCGAACACCGGGGAGCTGTTTTTT. It yields the protein CSVTSSAGDANTGELFF.

This clonotype was found many times. The chain has TRBV20-1 and TRBJ2-1; D is unclear. CDR1 DFQATT and CDR2 SNEGSKA come from the germline V gene (reference sequence). The CDR3 length is 13 residues. Trimming pared 1 base from V and 9 bases from J, leaving 13 bases between. The CDR3 reads CSARAEPLGEQFF. CDR3 sequence (DNA): TGCAGTGCTAGAGCGGAGCCTTTGGGTGAGCAGTTCTTC.

This clonotype was counted many times. The V call is TRBV7-9, the J call TRBJ2-1, with a tentative D call TRBD2 (5 bases). This CDR3 is 16 amino acids long. The V end lost 2 bases, the J end lost 3 bases, and 14 bases lay between the germline ends. The germline CDR1 and CDR2 sequences are SEHNR and FQNEAQ (reference sequence). The CDR3 coding sequence is TGTGCCAGCAGCTTAACCGCGGGCGCCTTCTACAATGAGCAGTTCTTC. It yields the protein CASSLTAGAFYNEQFF.

This clonotype occurred a few times. The chain joins TRBV27 to TRBJ2-3; 8 bases match TRBD2. Germline V gene sequence: CDR1 MNHEY, CDR2 SMNVEV (reference sequence). The CDR3 runs to 15 residues. Trimming at V came to 1 base and at J to 4 bases, leaving 4 bases not matched to a gene. The CDR3, as DNA: TGTGCCAGCAGTTTATTGGCTAGCGGGTCAGATACGCAGTATTTT. This translates into CASSLLASGSDTQYF.

This clonotype appeared many times. CDR3 sequence (DNA): TGCAGTGCTATCCGGACTAGCGGGGGGGCCCAGGTGGGGAATGAGCAGTTCTTC. Translating it yields CSAIRTSGGAQVGNEQFF. V gene TRBV20-1 combines with J gene TRBJ2-1; TRBD2 agrees at 15 bases. In germline, CDR1 is DFQATT, CDR2 SNEGSKA (reference sequence). This CDR3 comprises 18 residues. After removal of 4 bases from V and 7 bases from J, the junction contained 14 bases not matched to a gene.

This clonotype has at least ten counts. The J gene is TRBJ2-3, the V gene TRBV3-1; D might be TRBD2 (6 bases). Trimming took 0 bases from V and 5 from J, leaving 9 bases between them. The CDR3 contains 14 residues. Germline V gives CDR1 LGHDT, CDR2 YNNKEL (reference sequence). CDR3 amino acids: CASSQDLAQDTQYF. The CDR3 DNA reads as TGTGCCAGCAGCCAAGACCTAGCGCAAGATACGCAGTATTTT.

This clonotype was seen many times. The chain employs TRBV5-6 and TRBJ2-2, with 7 bases aligning to TRBD2. CDR1 and CDR2 from the germline V gene are SGHDT and YYEEEE. The CDR3 runs to 14 residues. V trimming: 0 bases; J trimming: 4 bases; junction bases outside the gene matches: 0. The CDR3 loop reads CASSLVAGTGELFF. CDR3 sequence (DNA): TGTGCCAGCAGCTTGGTAGCGGGCACCGGGGAGCTGTTTTTT.

Comments on this clonotype: The final CDR3 position lacks the conserved phenylalanine or tryptophan, pointing to a likely read error. The gene calls are TRBV5-1 and TRBJ2-7; tentative D call: TRBD1 (5 bases). This CDR3 is 14 amino acids long. From germline, CDR1 is SGHRS and CDR2 YFSETQ. The CDR3 loop reads CTSSFQGSSYEQYI. The CDR3 DNA follows: TGCACCAGCAGCTTCCAGGGCAGCTCCTACGAACAGTACATC.

At least ten counts were recorded for this clonotype. The V call is TRBV5-4, the J call TRBJ2-5; 13 nucleotides agree with TRBD2. Trimming removed 1 base from V and 5 bases from J; junction bases left unmatched: 5. The CDR3 is made up of 16 amino acids. From germline, CDR1 is SGHNT and CDR2 YYREEE (reference sequence). CDR3 sequence (DNA): TGTGCCAGCAGCTTGAGACTAGCGGGAGGTCACGAGACCCAGTACTTC. It codes for CASSLRLAGGHETQYF.

In the case of this clonotype: A read error may be the cause here, since a much bigger clone is one base away. V and J are TRBV7-4 and TRBJ2-4, with TRBD1 as a possible D gene (8 bases). CDR1 is SGHVT, CDR2 SQSDAQ, per germline. CDR3 size: 15 residues. This chain's CDR3 is CARKPAGQAKNIQCF. CDR3 DNA sequence: TGTGCCAGAAAGCCAGCGGGACAGGCCAAAAACATTCAGTGCTTC.

The chain couples TRBV6-1 to TRBJ1-4; tentatively, D is TRBD1 (5 bases). The CDR3 sequence is 16 residues long. V was pared by 1 base and J by 5 bases, with 14 bases between. Germline CDR1 and CDR2: MNHNS and SASEGT. The CDR3 protein is CASSEGGGMLNEKLFF. CDR3 sequence (DNA): TGTGCCAGCAGTGAAGGGGGGGGGATGTTAAATGAAAAACTGTTTTTT.

This clonotype was seen only a few times. The chain combines TRBV20-1 with TRBJ1-3; no definite D call. The V and J ends lost 7 bases and 4 bases respectively, with 14 bases between them. The CDR3 is made up of 13 amino acids. Germline V gene data show CDR1 as DFQATT and CDR2 as SNEGSKA (reference sequence). The CDR3 DNA reads TGCAGTGTGAGAAGAGGGCACGGAAACACCATATATTTT. This sequence encodes CSVRRGHGNTIYF.

This clonotype has a count of ten or more. The J gene is TRBJ2-5, the V gene TRBV5-4; no definite D call. The V end lost 2 bases, the J end lost 1 base, and 12 bases lay between the germline ends. This CDR3 contains 15 residues. Per the germline V gene, CDR1 is SGHNT and CDR2 is YYREEE (reference sequence). The CDR3 coding sequence is TGTGCCAGCAGCTTTTCCTTCGGATTCCAAGAGACCCAGTACTTC. Protein product: CASSFSFGFQETQYF.

Many counts were recorded for this clonotype. The V and J genes are TRBV20-1 and TRBJ2-5; tentatively, D is TRBD1 or TRBD2 (5 bases each). This CDR3 is 14 amino acids long. V shed 3 bases and J shed 2 bases, with 13 bases lying between them. CDR1 and CDR2 from the germline V gene are DFQATT and SNEGSKA (reference sequence). This chain's CDR3 is CSARISGRQETQYF. The CDR3 coding sequence is TGCAGTGCTAGGATTTCGGGGCGGCAAGAGACCCAGTACTTC.

This clonotype was observed many times. This chain links TRBV12-3 or TRBV12-4 with TRBJ2-4, with D uncertain. The germline V and J ends were trimmed by 1 base and 3 bases, with 10 bases remaining between them. This CDR3 region has 15 residues. CDR3 in DNA: TGTGCCAGCAGTTTAGTGGTGGTAGGCAAAAACATTCAGTACTTC. This codes for CASSLVVVGKNIQYF.

This clonotype was counted many times. The genes are TRBV29-1 and TRBJ1-2, with D hard to call. V lost 3 bases and J lost 6, with 8 bases in between. Germline V lookup: CDR1 SQVTM, CDR2 ANQGSEA. The CDR3 loop spans 11 amino acids. CDR3 in DNA: TGCAGCGTTGACGGTGTCGATGGCTACACCTTC. This codes for CSVDGVDGYTF.

This clonotype was counted ten times or more. This rearrangement joins TRBV7-6 to TRBJ2-7; 7 bases are shared with TRBD2. The length of the CDR3 is 17 residues. V trimming: 1 base; J trimming: 2 bases; junction bases outside the gene matches: 11. The germline V gene has CDR1 SGHVS and CDR2 FNYEAQ. This CDR3 reads CASSLESGTQTTYEQYF. The CDR3 nucleotides read TGTGCCAGCAGCTTAGAAAGCGGGACGCAAACAACCTACGAGCAGTACTTC.

This chain uses TRBV30 with TRBJ2-6; 7 bases map to TRBD1. The CDR3 is made up of 17 amino acids. The V gene end was trimmed by 0 bases and the J gene end by 4 bases; junction bases not matched to a gene: 9. Germline V gives CDR1 GTSNPN, CDR2 SVGIG (reference sequence). CDR3 coding DNA: TGTGCCTGGAGTGTAACAGGGGAGAATTCAGGGGCCAACGTCCTGACTTTC. Amino acid sequence: CAWSVTGENSGANVLTF.

This clonotype was detected ten times or more. The chain carries TRBV20-1 and TRBJ1-1; tentatively, D is TRBD1 (6 bases). Looked up from germline, CDR1 is DFQATT and CDR2 is SNEGSKA (reference sequence). The CDR3 sequence is 14 residues long. V gave up 8 bases and J gave up 0 bases, with 16 bases separating them. The CDR3 sequence is CSPKAGALNTEAFF. DNA for the CDR3: TGCAGTCCAAAAGCGGGGGCACTGAACACTGAAGCTTTCTTT.

This clonotype was observed many times. V and J are TRBV30 and TRBJ2-7, with 8 bases matching TRBD1. The CDR3 runs 12 residues. Germline CDR1 and CDR2: GTSNPN and SVGIG (reference sequence). Losses at the gene ends were 6 bases for V and 4 bases for J; bases not matched to a gene: 5. CDR3 sequence reads: CACLDRVYEQYV. DNA of the CDR3: TGTGCCTGCCTGGACAGGGTATACGAGCAGTACGTC.

In this sample, this clonotype turned up many times. The V and J genes are TRBV12-3 or TRBV12-4 and TRBJ1-6; D call uncertain. CDR3 length: 14 amino acids. Trimming took off 1 base at V and 10 bases at J, with 11 bases between the two ends. CDR3 amino acids: CASSLERVASPLHF. The CDR3 coding sequence is TGTGCCAGCAGTTTAGAAAGGGTAGCCTCACCCCTCCACTTT.

The genes are TRBV29-1 and TRBJ1-1; D is undetermined. V was trimmed by 7 bases and J by 2 bases, leaving 5 bases between them. This CDR3 has 10 amino acids. Germline V gives CDR1 SQVTM, CDR2 ANQGSEA. CDR3: CSAVNTEAFF. The CDR3 nucleotides read TGCAGCGCCGTAAACACTGAAGCTTTCTTT.

This clonotype was found many times. This rearrangement joins TRBV7-2 to TRBJ1-1; D ambiguous. This CDR3 has 12 amino acids. CDR1 and CDR2 from the germline V gene are SGHTA and FQGNSA. Trimming shortened V by 5 bases and J by 5 bases, and 9 bases separated the two germline ends. The CDR3 protein is CASSPKTTEAFF. For the CDR3, the DNA is TGTGCCAGCAGCCCGAAAACAACTGAAGCTTTCTTT.

This clonotype was counted ten times or more. The rearrangement uses TRBV2 and TRBJ1-5; D gene uncertain. The V and J ends lost 8 bases and 2 bases respectively, with 10 bases between them. The length of the CDR3 is 13 residues. Germline CDR1 is SNHLY and CDR2 is FYNNEI. In nucleotides, the CDR3 is TGTGCCAGCTGTCAGGTGGGCAATCAGCCCCAGCATTTT. Translating it yields CASCQVGNQPQHF.

This clonotype was seen repeatedly, ten times or more. CDR3 sequence (DNA): TGTGCCAGCAGCTTGGGGGGACAGGGGCCTTGGCCCCAGCATTTT. Protein sequence: CASSLGGQGPWPQHF. The V call is TRBV5-6, the J call TRBJ1-5, with TRBD1 identical over 10 bases. The germline V gene has CDR1 SGHDT and CDR2 YYEEEE. This CDR3 contains 15 residues. J gave up 9 bases and V 0 bases, and 6 bases lay outside the gene matches.

This clonotype was recorded many times. The chain recombines TRBV4-1 with TRBJ2-3; D ambiguous. Germline V gives CDR1 MGHRA, CDR2 YSYEKL. This CDR3 contains 15 residues. V gave up 0 bases and J gave up 1 base, with 8 bases separating them. The CDR3 protein is CASSQEWGRTDTQYF. The CDR3 coding sequence is TGCGCCAGCAGCCAAGAATGGGGTCGCACAGATACGCAGTATTTT.

V gene TRBV28 combines with J gene TRBJ2-1, with D possibly being TRBD1 (6 bases). The CDR3 has 15 residues. The V and J ends lost 5 bases and 5 bases respectively, with 16 bases between them. Germline V lookup: CDR1 MDHEN, CDR2 SYDVKM. DNA for the CDR3: TGTGCCAGCAGTCCGAACAGGGAAGGTAACAATGAGCAGTTCTTC. Protein sequence: CASSPNREGNNEQFF.

This clonotype was counted many times. The J gene is TRBJ2-1, the V gene TRBV20-1; no clear D. Germline V gene data show CDR1 as DFQATT and CDR2 as SNEGSKA (reference sequence). With 2 bases removed from V and 3 bases from J, the gap between germline ends came to 5 bases. The length of the CDR3 is 12 residues. CDR3 bases: TGCAGTGCTAGAATTTTCTACAATGAGCAGTTCTTC. Its protein product is CSARIFYNEQFF.

This clonotype was seen at least ten times. V gene TRBV7-2 combines with J gene TRBJ2-3, with D unclear. Germline V gene lookup returns CDR1 SGHTA and CDR2 FQGNSA. The CDR3 has 14 amino acids. V was cut by 0 bases and J by 5 bases, with 9 bases left in between. CDR3 nucleotides: TGTGCCAGCAGCTTAGCAGGTCTGTTAGATACGCAGTATTTT. This translates into CASSLAGLLDTQYF.

Ten or more counts support this clonotype. This chain links TRBV20-1 with TRBJ1-1, with D hard to call. The CDR3 is 14 residues long. The V gene lost 3 bases and the J gene lost 5 bases, with 16 bases spanning the gap. Germline lookup yields CDR1 DFQATT and CDR2 SNEGSKA (reference sequence). CDR3 loop: CSASKAGSSTEAFF. CDR3 sequence (DNA): TGCAGTGCTAGTAAGGCGGGAAGTAGTACTGAAGCTTTCTTT.

This clonotype was seen many times. V gene TRBV5-4 combines with J gene TRBJ2-4; D is uncertain. The CDR3 is made up of 11 amino acids. The germline V gene has CDR1 SGHNT and CDR2 YYREEE (reference sequence). V was cut by 2 bases and J by 4 bases, with 1 base left in between. The CDR3 DNA reads TGTGCCAGCAGCTTAAAAAACATTCAGTACTTC. It is translated as CASSLKNIQYF.